This T cell receptor (beta chain) was observed in a study of shared clonotypes between healthy human individuals. Background on the study: With ages of 18 to 49, the donors were a couple of women and a few men.

This CDR3 contains 16 residues. V dropped 6 bases and J dropped 0 bases, with 17 bases sitting between them. Germline CDR1 SEHNR, CDR2 FQNEAQ (reference sequence). The study ran the assay at deep level. Genomic DNA from each subset was divided evenly over several immunoSEQ plates. Replicate PCRs run on sorted subsets employed approximately 0.2 ug DNA, approximately 30,000 T cell genomes. TCRdb's table, derived via immunoSEQ multiplex PCR, lists solely in-frame clones and lacks some. Here the sample spans 550,000 to 800,000 clones, roughly 91% being singletons. The source material was memory CD8+ T cells from PBMCs. Subset specified: CD45RO+ cells pooled with CCR7-negative TemRA cells. The V and J genes are TRBV7-9 and TRBJ1-2; D is possibly TRBD1 (5 bases). The sequence derives from a man younger than 35 in good health. Some clones in this sample may be carry-over from other donors' samples. The CDR3 DNA sequence: TGTGCCAGCAGTTCCGGGACCGAGGAGGCTAACTATGGCTACACCTTC. Protein product: CASSSGTEEANYGYTF.